This passage covers 17 T cell receptor beta chains from one sample sequenced in a study of T cells in Graves' hyperthyroidism and ophthalmopathy. TCR beta CDR3 sequences were amplified from RNA transcripts. Researchers ran a first-round RT-PCR on the TCR CDR3 using the HTBI primer set. TCRdb analysed the multiplex PCR reads with MiXCR anew, one entry per CDR3 protein. The table lists 480,000 or so distinct CDR3 sequences, 13% to 15% of them singletons. Sample: blood. These receptors were collected from a woman aged 18-35 years with Graves' hyperthyroidism.

This clonotype was counted ten times or more. The CDR3 loop is CASKSGEPGYEQFF. For the CDR3, the DNA is TGTGCCAGTAAGAGCGGAGAGCCGGGGTATGAGCAGTTCTTC. V gene TRBV19 combines with J gene TRBJ2-1; possible D gene TRBD2, 5 bases. The CDR3 covers 14 residues. Germline V gives CDR1 LNHDA, CDR2 SQIVND (reference sequence). Trimming pared 7 bases from V and 8 bases from J, leaving 18 bases between. The complete variable domain, with remaining parts taken from reference TRBV19 and TRBJ2-1, reads DGGITQSPKYLFRKEGQNVTLSCEQNLNHDAMYWYRQDPGQGLRLIYYSQIVNDFQKGDIAEGYSVSREKKESFPLTVTSAQKNPTAFYLCASKSGEPGYEQFFGPGTRLTVL.

This clonotype was counted many times. The chain joins TRBV11-2 to TRBJ2-1; 8 bases match TRBD2. In germline, CDR1 is SGHAT, CDR2 FQNNGV. CDR3 length: 16 amino acids. V was pared by 5 bases and J by 6 bases, with 12 bases of the junction left unmatched. CDR3 nucleotides: TGTGCCAGCAGCCATACACCGGGACTAGAGGTCAATGAGCAGTTCTTC. Its translation is CASSHTPGLEVNEQFF.

This clonotype was found many times. The chain is built from TRBV4-1 and TRBJ2-3; 13 bases are shared with TRBD2. This CDR3 region has 15 residues. Per the germline V gene, CDR1 is MGHRA and CDR2 is YSYEKL. V shed 2 bases, J shed 6 bases, and the junction held 2 bases outside the gene matches. DNA for the CDR3: TGCGCCAGCAGCCAACCGACTAGCGGGAGGGATACGCAGTATTTT. It yields the protein CASSQPTSGRDTQYF.

CDR3 nucleotides: TGTGCCAGCAGTGACTGGATGGACAGGACTCAAGAGACCCAGTACTTC. Protein product: CASSDWMDRTQETQYF. The V and J genes are TRBV25-1 and TRBJ2-5; 7 bases map to TRBD1. The length of the CDR3 is 16 residues. Trimming at V came to 3 bases and at J to 2 bases, leaving 9 bases not matched to a gene. Germline values: CDR1 MGHDK, CDR2 SYGVNS.

V gene TRBV9 combines with J gene TRBJ2-5; TRBD2 matches 7 bases. The CDR3 has 14 amino acids. V shed 1 base and J 2 bases; nucleotides not matched to a gene: 2. Germline CDR1 SGDLS, CDR2 YYNGEE. CDR3 coding DNA: TGTGCCAGCAGCGTATGGGGAGGGCAAGAGACCCAGTACTTC. Amino acids: CASSVWGGQETQYF.

This clonotype was found many times. V usage is TRBV6-1 and J usage is TRBJ2-3, with a tentative D call TRBD2 (6 bases). Trimming left V 1 base short and J 2 bases short, with 10 bases between. The CDR3 consists of 15 residues. Looked up from germline, CDR1 is MNHNS and CDR2 is SASEGT. CDR3 bases: TGTGCCAGCAGTGAAGGGCCGGGAGTCACAGATACGCAGTATTTT. It encodes CASSEGPGVTDTQYF.

The genes are TRBV20-1 and TRBJ2-1, with D perhaps matching TRBD2 (5 bases). V dropped 6 bases and J dropped 4 bases, with 16 bases sitting between them. There are 14 residues in the CDR3. In germline, CDR1 is DFQATT, CDR2 SNEGSKA (reference sequence). The CDR3 sequence is CSATLGLGYNEQFF. DNA of the CDR3: TGCAGTGCCACCTTAGGACTGGGATACAATGAGCAGTTCTTC.

The table lists this clonotype with many counts. The chain carries TRBV19 and TRBJ2-6; the D gene is possibly TRBD2 (5 bases). The germline V and J ends were trimmed by 7 bases and 0 bases, with 13 bases remaining between them. CDR3 length equals 16 residues. Germline lookup yields CDR1 LNHDA and CDR2 SQIVND (reference sequence). CDR3 residues: CASTPGKISGANVLTF. The CDR3 bases are TGTGCCAGTACGCCGGGGAAAATCTCTGGGGCCAACGTCCTGACTTTC.

There are many counts of this clonotype. The chain uses TRBV3-1 and TRBJ2-1; tentative D call: TRBD2 (5 bases). The CDR3 runs 14 residues. Germline V gene data show CDR1 as LGHDT and CDR2 as YNNKEL (reference sequence). With 1 base removed from V and 6 bases from J, the gap between germline ends came to 10 bases. The CDR3: CASSQGLAGNEQFF. The CDR3 DNA sequence: TGTGCCAGCAGCCAAGGCCTAGCCGGCAATGAGCAGTTCTTC.

This clonotype was seen ten or more times. The CDR3 sequence: CASRIQGTPNTEAFF. CDR3 sequence (DNA): TGCGCCAGCAGGATACAGGGTACTCCGAACACTGAAGCTTTCTTT. The rearrangement joins TRBV10-1 to TRBJ1-1; the D gene is possibly TRBD1 (6 bases). Germline CDR1 is WNHNN and CDR2 is SYGVQD (reference sequence). The ends were cut back, 6 bases at V and 1 base at J, with 15 bases in the middle. This CDR3 is 15 amino acids long.

This clonotype appeared a few times. The junction shows a germline mismatch at one end, possibly a read error. J is TRBJ2-2 and V is TRBV6-9, with 10 bases aligning to TRBD2. Germline CDR1 is MNHGY and CDR2 is SVAAGI. The length of the CDR3 is 17 residues. CDR3 DNA sequence: TGCGCCAGCAGTGAGGGAGGACTAGCGGCGAACACCGGGGAGCTGTTTTTT. Amino acid sequence: CASSEGGLAANTGELFF.

This clonotype was seen at least ten times. The chain links TRBV12-3 or TRBV12-4 to TRBJ2-7; 12 bases match TRBD2. Germline trimming cut 4 bases from V and 3 bases from J; bases unmatched to any gene: 7. CDR3 length: 16 amino acids. The CDR3 spells CASSSTTSGSFYEQYF. DNA of the CDR3: TGTGCCAGCAGTTCCACGACTAGCGGGAGTTTCTACGAGCAGTACTTC.

The rearrangement links TRBV20-1 to TRBJ1-2; no reliable D call. This CDR3 is built from 12 residues. Germline assignment: CDR1 DFQATT and CDR2 SNEGSKA (reference sequence). V lost 1 base, J lost 8 bases, and 11 bases lay in between. This CDR3 is CSARGGSGGYTF. The CDR3 DNA is TGCAGTGCTAGAGGGGGATCGGGCGGCTACACCTTC.

This clonotype was detected only a few times. This chain connects TRBV18 to TRBJ2-7; unclear D gene. V was pared by 5 bases and J by 3 bases, with 11 bases between. The CDR3 covers 13 residues. Germline assignment: CDR1 KGHSH and CDR2 LQKENI. The CDR3 reads CASSGNKYYEQYF. CDR3 coding DNA: TGTGCCAGCTCAGGGAACAAGTACTACGAGCAGTACTTC.

The CDR3 loop reads CASSYLGLAGGPNTGELFF. The CDR3 DNA follows: TGTGCCAGCAGTTACCTAGGCCTAGCGGGAGGGCCGAACACCGGGGAGCTGTTTTTT. This sequence joins TRBV6-5 and TRBJ2-2, with 12 bases that match TRBD2. Per the germline V gene, CDR1 is MNHEY and CDR2 is SVGAGI. The V and J ends lost 2 bases and 0 bases, in that order; junction bases with no gene match: 7. CDR3 length: 19 residues.

The chain links TRBV12-3 or TRBV12-4 to TRBJ1-4, with D possibly TRBD1 on 6 matching bases. The CDR3 extends over 13 amino acids. Trimming pared 7 bases from V and 7 bases from J, leaving 13 bases between. This chain's CDR3 is CASTLEDSEKLFF. CDR3 nucleotide sequence: TGTGCCAGCACCTTGGAGGACAGTGAAAAACTGTTTTTT.

This clonotype was seen at least ten times. The rearrangement uses TRBV29-1 and TRBJ2-1; no firm D call. CDR1 is SQVTM, CDR2 ANQGSEA, per germline. V was shortened by 0 bases and J by 5 bases, with 14 bases between the two germline ends. This CDR3 is 15 amino acids long. The CDR3 region is CSVEDSMRIDNEQFF. The CDR3 nucleotides are TGCAGCGTTGAAGATTCTATGCGTATCGACAATGAGCAGTTCTTC.